This T cell receptor (beta chain) was found in a study of OX40 agonist ivuxolimab in advanced cancers. TCRdb's table, derived via immunoSEQ multiplex PCR, lists solely in-frame clones and lacks some. The sample has 100,000 or so clones; about 80% are singletons. The sequence was collected from an adult with an advanced solid tumor such as melanoma, head and neck, liver or kidney cancer. The sample here was CD4+ or CD8+ T cells sorted from blood, taken in a trial of the OX40 agonist ivuxolimab.

The CDR3 sequence: CASSYSAGDVGNTIYF. DNA for the CDR3: TGTGCCAGCAGTTACTCCGCAGGGGACGTTGGAAACACCATATATTTT. The chain employs TRBV6-5 and TRBJ1-3; TRBD1 might be the D (6 bases). V lost 0 bases and J 3 bases, leaving 12 bases between the germline ends. The V gene's germline CDR1 is MNHEY and CDR2 SVGAGI. The CDR3 runs to 16 residues.